This T cell receptor (beta chain) was observed in a study of shared clonotypes between healthy human individuals. V was pared by 4 bases and J by 0 bases, with 11 bases between. CDR1 is SGHNT, CDR2 YYREEE, per germline (reference sequence). The CDR3 has 15 amino acids. Data came from immunoSEQ multiplex PCR; TCRdb stores just in-frame clones and leaves some out. The sample has around 750,000 clones, around two thirds seen once. The origin of this receptor is a woman aged 25 to 39 in good health. The J gene is TRBJ1-5, the V gene TRBV5-4; D gene unclear. Sequencing used memory CD4+ T cells sorted from blood. The sample's subset: CD45RA-negative fraction. The CDR3 region has the DNA TGTGCCAGCAGCGCCGGCGGCGATAGCAATCAGCCCCAGCATTTT. It encodes CASSAGGDSNQPQHF.